This T cell receptor beta chain derives from a study of cytomegalovirus exposure and HLA in healthy donors. Study outcomes and limitations: Specificity of three CMV-associated chains for CMV antigens was verified in vitro.

From germline, CDR1 is SNHLY and CDR2 FYNNEI. The CDR3 is 12 amino acids. V gave up 6 bases and J gave up 4 bases; unmatched junction bases: 1. Comments on this clone: Antigen unknown.

Sequenced by immunoSEQ multiplex PCR; TCRdb stores in-frame clones only, minus some. The sample carries around 300,000 clones, about 86% recorded once. The clonotype was recovered from a woman aged 18-29 years in good health and CMV-seronegative. Sequencing was performed on PBMCs. The chain carries TRBV2 and TRBJ2-7; TRBD1 matches at 9 bases. Here the CDR3 DNA reads TGTGCCAGCAGGGACAGGGGTTACGAGCAGTACTTC. Protein product: CASRDRGYEQYF.